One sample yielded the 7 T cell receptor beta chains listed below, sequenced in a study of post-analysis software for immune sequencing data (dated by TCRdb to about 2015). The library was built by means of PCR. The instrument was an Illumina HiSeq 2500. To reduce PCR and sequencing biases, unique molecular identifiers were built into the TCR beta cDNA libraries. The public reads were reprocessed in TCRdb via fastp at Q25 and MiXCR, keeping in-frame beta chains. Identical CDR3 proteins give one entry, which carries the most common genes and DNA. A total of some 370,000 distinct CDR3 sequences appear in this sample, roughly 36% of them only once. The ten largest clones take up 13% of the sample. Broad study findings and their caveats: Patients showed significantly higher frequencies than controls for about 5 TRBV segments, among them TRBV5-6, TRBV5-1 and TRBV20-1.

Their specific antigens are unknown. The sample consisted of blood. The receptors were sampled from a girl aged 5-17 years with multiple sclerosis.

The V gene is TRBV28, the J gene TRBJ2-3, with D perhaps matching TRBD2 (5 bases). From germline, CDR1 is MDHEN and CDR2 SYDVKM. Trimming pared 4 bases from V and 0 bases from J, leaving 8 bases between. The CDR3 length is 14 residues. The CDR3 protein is CASSYLASTDTQYF. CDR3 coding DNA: TGTGCCAGCAGTTATCTAGCAAGCACAGATACGCAGTATTTT. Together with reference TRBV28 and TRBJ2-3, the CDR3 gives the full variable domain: DVKVTQSSRYLVKRTGEKVFLECVQDMDHENMFWYRQDPGLGLRLIYFSYDVKMKEKGDIPEGYSVSREKKERFSLILESASTNQTSMYLCASSYLASTDTQYFGPGTRLTVL.

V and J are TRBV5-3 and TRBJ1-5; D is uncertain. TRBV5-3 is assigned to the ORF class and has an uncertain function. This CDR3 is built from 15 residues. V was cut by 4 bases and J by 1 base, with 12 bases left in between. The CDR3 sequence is CARSVPVGSNQPQHF. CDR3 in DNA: TGTGCCAGAAGCGTGCCCGTGGGGAGCAATCAGCCCCAGCATTTT.

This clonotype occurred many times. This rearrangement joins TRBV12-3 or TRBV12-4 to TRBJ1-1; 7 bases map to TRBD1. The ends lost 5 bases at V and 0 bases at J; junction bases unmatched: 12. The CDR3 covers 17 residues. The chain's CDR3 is CASSTARDRVLNTEAFF. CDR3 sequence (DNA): TGTGCCAGCAGTACCGCCCGTGACAGGGTTCTGAACACTGAAGCTTTCTTT.

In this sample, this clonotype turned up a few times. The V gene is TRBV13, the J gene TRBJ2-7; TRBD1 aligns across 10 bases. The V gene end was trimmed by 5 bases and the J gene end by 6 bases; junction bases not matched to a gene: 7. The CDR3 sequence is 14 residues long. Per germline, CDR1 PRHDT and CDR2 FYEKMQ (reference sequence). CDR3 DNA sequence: TGTGCCAGCAGCCCTCGACAGGGGGCGGCCGAGCAGTACTTC. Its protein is CASSPRQGAAEQYF.

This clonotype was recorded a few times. In DNA form, the CDR3 reads TGTGCCAGCAGTTTAACTAGCGGGGGCTATGAGCAGTTCTTC. This sequence encodes CASSLTSGGYEQFF. The chain has TRBV27 and TRBJ2-1; 11 nucleotides match TRBD2. V lost 2 bases, J lost 8 bases, and 2 bases stayed unmatched. Germline V gene data show CDR1 as MNHEY and CDR2 as SMNVEV (reference sequence). The CDR3 consists of 14 residues.

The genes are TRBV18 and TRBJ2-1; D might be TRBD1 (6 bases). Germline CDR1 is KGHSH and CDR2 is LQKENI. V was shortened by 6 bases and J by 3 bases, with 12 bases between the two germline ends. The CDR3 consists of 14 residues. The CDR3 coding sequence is TGTGCCAGCTCCCACACAGGGTACTACAATGAGCAGTTCTTC. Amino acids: CASSHTGYYNEQFF.

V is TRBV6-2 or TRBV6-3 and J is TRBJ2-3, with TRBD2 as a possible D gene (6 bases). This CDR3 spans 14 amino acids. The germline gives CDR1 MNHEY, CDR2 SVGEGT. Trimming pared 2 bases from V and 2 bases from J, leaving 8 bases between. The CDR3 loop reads CASSYRGNTDTQYF. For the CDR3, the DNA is TGTGCCAGCAGTTACCGGGGGAACACAGATACGCAGTATTTT.